The sequence of this T cell receptor (beta chain) was determined in a study of radiation and T cells in renal cell carcinoma (dated by TCRdb to the early 2020s). Some background on the complete study: The samples were obtained from a clinical trial, where primary renal cell carcinomas were treated with 15 Gy stereotactic body radiation therapy and then removed by nephrectomy 4 weeks afterward. TCR beta sequencing covered around 50 samples in total, comprising some 25 tumors and about 27 peripheral blood samples. Across all 50 or so samples, around 4,000,000 unique CDR3 nucleotide sequences encoding roughly 2,800,000 unique CDR3 amino acid sequences were identified. Study-wide findings and limitations: Because no pretreatment tumor biopsies were available, whether clonotypes were present in the tumor at baseline could not be determined. Effects of radiation dose or scheduling on the TCR repertoire could not be addressed with the single-armed trial design. In blood, the top tumor clonotypes increased between baseline and 2 weeks post-radiation and then shrank by 4 weeks, which suggests that tumor-resident clones expanded only transiently. Tracking of blood repertoire dynamics stopped at about 27 days after treatment, with no follow-up past that point.

TCR beta libraries were generated from genomic DNA with the immunoSEQ kit, following the manufacturer's recommendations. Library preparation used a first multiplex PCR with proprietary primers, then a second PCR adding unique barcodes, with bead cleanups after each round. Each sample batch included a kit-provided positive control reaction and a negative control reaction. The final libraries underwent checking on an Agilent 4200 TapeStation D1000 ScreenTape, volumetric pooling, and quantification by qPCR. Sequencing ran on an Illumina NextSeq500 with a MidOutput 150-cycle cartridge, using 156 Read1 and 15 Index1 cycles with kit custom primers. The pooled library was loaded at roughly 0.96 pM, with an approximately 21% PhiX control spiked in. As for the authors' bioinformatics: Vendor-processed data were analyzed in R, and a clonotype was defined as all T cells sharing the same CDR3 nucleotide sequence. In the clone abundance analyses, frequencies in each sample were normalized to that sample's 10,000 most abundant clones. Public T cell clones, which averaged fewer than five per sample, were excluded before analysis. A difference in abundance of at least 32-fold between compartments was used to define tumor-enriched and baseline blood-enriched clonotypes. A beta-binomial differential abundance model was applied to find clonotypes that expanded or contracted between blood time points. Tumor-blood repertoire similarity was measured with the Baroni-Urbani and Buser coefficient, and groups were compared using two-tailed Wilcoxon tests in R. TCRdb re-hosts the immuneACCESS table, in-frame sequences only. Its copies lack some clones; in the studies checked, an unresolved V gene accounts for under half of them, and the cause for the rest is not known. The V and J calls and clone size come from that table; D and trimming were worked out from the DNA. This sample comprises 70,000 to 100,000 clones, about four fifths of them detected only once. In total, the top ten clones hold approximately 6.4% of the sample.

In the germline V gene, CDR1 corresponds to WSHSY and CDR2 to SAAADI. V is cut by 4 bases and J by 3 bases, and the space between the germline ends is 13 bases. The CDR3 contains 15 residues, cysteine and phenylalanine counted. Only the CDR3 portion is preserved as DNA: 45 bases, with reading frame beginning at the first base. Regarding this clone: It lacks a known antigen. No base quality information exists; no much larger clone differs at one position.

Per the publication, the time point label means: baseline pretreatment blood. The sample's treatment or condition label, in plain terms: 15 Gy SBRT to primary tumor, nephrectomy 4 weeks later. To track tumor-enriched clonotypes, serial peripheral blood was sampled from radiation-treated patients at baseline and at 2 weeks and 4 weeks after SBRT. Every patient's renal cell carcinoma showed clear cell pathology. Genomic DNA for TCR sequencing was prepared using the QIAamp DNA Blood Mini Kit (Qiagen). Only samples passing all quality control checks were included in the analyses. This TCR was recovered from a man in his 60s with renal cell carcinoma. Sequencing used blood, obtained from a patient whose treatment included radiotherapy and nephrectomy. The chain employs TRBV10-2 and TRBJ2-1; the D gene may be TRBD1 or TRBD2, since each aligns over 6 bases. The CDR3 has the sequence CASSGPGARYNEQFF. The nucleotides read TGCGCCAGCAGTGGCCCGGGGGCCCGCTACAATGAGCAGTTCTTC.